These 11 T cell receptor beta chains came from one sample sequenced in a study of blood T cell repertoires in COVID-19. Produced via immunoSEQ multiplex PCR; TCRdb's table is partial and in-frame only. In the table there are tens of thousands of clones, 85% to 90% of which are singletons. The sample was peripheral blood. These receptors originate from a middle-aged man with acute or convalescent COVID-19.

The chain uses TRBV19 and TRBJ2-1, with D unresolved. CDR3 length equals 16 residues. The V and J ends lost 5 bases and 5 bases respectively, with 19 bases between them. Germline assignment: CDR1 LNHDA and CDR2 SQIVND (reference sequence). CDR3 nucleotide sequence: TGTGCCAGTAGTGATTTACTACGACTTGAAAACAATGAGCAGTTCTTC. Its translation: CASSDLLRLENNEQFF.

The V call is TRBV20-1, the J call TRBJ2-2; the D gene is possibly TRBD2 (5 bases). The CDR3 is made up of 18 amino acids. Germline CDR1 reads DFQATT; CDR2 reads SNEGSKA (reference sequence). Trimming left V 3 bases short and J 0 bases short, with 20 bases between. The CDR3, as DNA: TGCAGTGCTAGTGGGTACGGGAATAGAGGGACGAACACCGGGGAGCTGTTTTTT. Translation gives CSASGYGNRGTNTGELFF.

The CDR3 reads CASSIARRSRDREAGLTNQPQHF. As DNA, the CDR3 is TGTGCCAGTAGTATAGCGAGACGTAGCCGGGACAGGGAAGCGGGCCTTACCAATCAGCCCCAGCATTTT. This chain joins TRBV19 and TRBJ1-5; 9 bases map to TRBD1. This CDR3 contains 23 residues. The junction had 25 bases not matched to a gene; V was cut back by 1 base and J by 3 bases. From germline, CDR1 is LNHDA and CDR2 SQIVND (reference sequence).

This sequence joins TRBV5-1 and TRBJ2-1, with D uncertain. The CDR3 is 14 amino acids. The germline V gene has CDR1 SGHRS and CDR2 YFSETQ. V was cut by 0 bases and J by 4 bases, with 8 bases left in between. The DNA for the CDR3 is TGCGCCAGCAGCTTGGACATCCTTTACAATGAGCAGTTCTTC. Protein: CASSLDILYNEQFF. The full variable domain, completed using reference TRBV5-1 and TRBJ2-1, is KAGVTQTPRYLIKTRGQQVTLSCSPISGHRSVSWYQQTPGQGLQFLFEYFSETQRNKGNFPGRFSGRQFSNSRSEMNVSTLELGDSALYLCASSLDILYNEQFFGPGTRLTVL.

J is TRBJ2-5 and V is TRBV12-5; 14 nucleotides agree with TRBD2. CDR3 length: 15 amino acids. Germline CDR1 and CDR2: LGHNT and FRNRAP. J gave up 6 bases and V 6 bases, and 6 bases lay outside the gene matches. The CDR3 here is CASGPGTSGRKTQYF. The DNA of the CDR3 is TGTGCTAGTGGCCCTGGGACTAGCGGGAGAAAGACCCAGTACTTC.

The chain combines TRBV7-9 with TRBJ2-1; 9 bases are a match to TRBD2. This CDR3 comprises 16 residues. Germline lookup yields CDR1 SEHNR and CDR2 FQNEAQ (reference sequence). V lost 4 bases and J lost 4; bases outside the gene matches: 8. Here the CDR3 DNA reads TGTGCCAGCAGCTCCGCAACTAGCGGGTTATACAATGAGCAGTTCTTC. Amino acids: CASSSATSGLYNEQFF.

The chain employs TRBV6-2 or TRBV6-3 and TRBJ1-5; D not resolved. Trimming took 2 bases from V and 4 from J, leaving 3 bases between them. The CDR3 totals 12 residues. Germline lookup yields CDR1 MNHEY and CDR2 SVGEGT. The DNA for the CDR3 is TGTGCCAGCAGTTACACAAATCAGCCCCAGCATTTT. Its translation: CASSYTNQPQHF.

This chain links TRBV30 with TRBJ2-1; D gene uncertain. CDR3 size: 14 residues. The ends were cut back, 0 bases at V and 7 bases at J, with 13 bases in the middle. The V gene's germline CDR1 is GTSNPN and CDR2 SVGIG (reference sequence). The CDR3 DNA reads as TGTGCCTGGAGTGTTGACTGGCGGAATAATGAGCAGTTCTTC. It codes for CAWSVDWRNNEQFF.

V gene TRBV30 combines with J gene TRBJ2-7, with D perhaps matching TRBD1 (5 bases). Germline loops: CDR1 GTSNPN, CDR2 SVGIG (reference sequence). The CDR3 covers 12 residues. Between the trimmed V and J ends, which lost 7 bases and 5 bases, there was a span of 15 bases. CDR3 coding DNA: TGTGCCTTATACAACAGGTGGGACGAGCAGTACTTC. It is translated as CALYNRWDEQYF.

This chain uses TRBV6-5 with TRBJ1-1; D gene ambiguous. The V end was cut by 7 bases, the J end by 4 bases, with 7 bases between. CDR1 is MNHEY, CDR2 SVGAGI, per germline. The CDR3 is made up of 11 amino acids. CDR3 bases: TGTGCCAGCACACGGGGCACTGAAGCTTTCTTT. Residues: CASTRGTEAFF.

DNA for the CDR3: TGTGCCAGCAGTGATGCAAGACACGGCTTCTTT. It specifies CASSDARHGFF. V is TRBV6-2 or TRBV6-3 and J is TRBJ1-1; D unclear. Germline CDR1 MNHEY, CDR2 SVGEGT. This CDR3 region has 11 residues. V gave up 5 bases and J gave up 14 bases, with 15 bases separating them.